This TCR beta chain originates from a study of siplizumab effects on memory and regulatory T cells. Deletions cut 0 bases from V and 9 bases from J, with 3 bases between. Per germline, CDR1 MGHDK and CDR2 SYGVNS. This CDR3 is built from 11 residues. TCR templates numbering 95,000 to 100,000 were assayed per sample. Some clones are missing from TCRdb's copy, which holds only in-frame ones; the method was immunoSEQ multiplex PCR. The sample has 90,000 to 120,000 clones; 93% are singletons. Of note for this clone: Its target is not known.

Study results and caveats: It was never confirmed that proliferating Tregs from siplizumab cultures were suppressive. Naive T cells seemed more diverse than memory cells and seemed major alloresponse contributors. Just a small share of alloreactive clones was traced back to unstimulated subsets.

Sequencing was performed on Tregs sorted from blood. This receptor was obtained from a human donor in good health. This chain joins TRBV25-1 and TRBJ2-1; the D is unclear. CDR3 sequence: CASSEYGEQFF. CDR3 DNA sequence: TGTGCCAGCAGTGAATATGGTGAGCAGTTCTTC.